This T cell receptor (beta chain) was captured by sequencing in a study of blood T cell repertoires in COVID-19. On the study more broadly: Whether acute or convalescent, the COVID-19 samples came from the United States, Italy and Spain. Sources were T cells, B-cell-depleted T cells, or PBMCs; the material itself was cDNA or gDNA.

Authors' methods: Amplification with reference gene primers provided the estimates of nucleated cell counts. Only in-frame clones appear in the TCRdb table, and some are missing; sequencing was by immunoSEQ multiplex PCR. The V and J calls and the clone size are those of that table, but D and trimming were determined from the DNA. The sample holds some 100,000 clones; 88% are singletons and the top ten take about 7.6%. V lost 5 bases and J lost 3, with 13 bases in between. The germline V gene encodes CDR1 MNHEY and CDR2 SVGAGI. This CDR3 is built from 14 residues. The clonotype originates from a woman in her 70s with acute or convalescent COVID-19. The sample consisted of peripheral blood. The V and J genes are TRBV6-5 and TRBJ1-1; weak D call: TRBD1 (5 bases). CDR3 sequence: CASSLVSGHTEAFF. As DNA, the CDR3 is TGTGCCAGCAGTCTAGTTTCAGGGCACACTGAAGCTTTCTTT.